The following is a T cell receptor beta chain sequence with its context. What it recognizes is unknown. This may be a read error: a much more frequent sequence differs by one nucleotide. Researchers used two-round multiplex PCR to amplify TCR beta CDR3 starting from genomic DNA. Individual primers that were specific to each TRBV and TRBJ gene served in first-round PCR. The second PCR round used universal primers. TCRdb processed the multiplex PCR reads anew with MiXCR; each CDR3 protein has one entry. Found here are some 34,000 distinct CDR3 sequences, approximately 35% of them singletons; the top ten hold 25% to 30%. For each of two time points, an approximately 5.6-milliliter draw of peripheral blood was taken. These data come from a study of prognosis after radiotherapy for stage I lung cancer. At the level of the study: Those with stage I non-small cell lung cancer who took part were enrolled between April 2018 and 2019.

Findings of the study overall: Patients who went on to get distant metastases had lower Shannon entropy after stereotactic body radiation therapy.

The CDR3 extends over 15 amino acids. CDR1 and CDR2 from the germline V gene are MGHRA and YSYEKL. This clonotype was sampled from a donor of 50 years or more with non-small cell lung cancer. The chain links TRBV4-1 to TRBJ2-7; D unclear. The J call may be incorrect, as the DNA end agrees better with TRBJ2-5. The sample here was PBMCs, taken before or after stereotactic body radiation therapy (not recorded which). In DNA, the CDR3 is TGCGCCAGCAGCAAATGGACCGCGAATTTCGAGACCCAGTACTTC. Its translation is CASSKWTANFETQYF.